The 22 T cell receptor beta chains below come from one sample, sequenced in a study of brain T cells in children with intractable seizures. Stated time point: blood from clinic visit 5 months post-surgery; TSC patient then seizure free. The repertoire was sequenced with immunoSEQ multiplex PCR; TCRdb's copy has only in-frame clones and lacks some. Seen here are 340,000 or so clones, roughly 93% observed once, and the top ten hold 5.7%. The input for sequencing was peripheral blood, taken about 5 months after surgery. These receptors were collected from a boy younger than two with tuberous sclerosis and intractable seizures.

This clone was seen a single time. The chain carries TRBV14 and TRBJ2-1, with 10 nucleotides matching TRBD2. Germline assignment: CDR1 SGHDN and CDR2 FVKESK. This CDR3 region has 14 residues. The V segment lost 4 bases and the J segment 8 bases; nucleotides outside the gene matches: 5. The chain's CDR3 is CASSLGTSDDEQFF. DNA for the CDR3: TGTGCCAGCAGCCTTGGGACTAGCGACGATGAGCAGTTCTTC.

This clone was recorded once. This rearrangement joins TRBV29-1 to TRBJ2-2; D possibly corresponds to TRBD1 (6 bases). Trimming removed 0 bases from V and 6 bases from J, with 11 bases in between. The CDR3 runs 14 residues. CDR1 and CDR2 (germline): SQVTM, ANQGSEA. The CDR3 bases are TGCAGCGTTGAAGATCTCAGGGGATCCGGGGAGCTGTTTTTT. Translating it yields CSVEDLRGSGELFF.

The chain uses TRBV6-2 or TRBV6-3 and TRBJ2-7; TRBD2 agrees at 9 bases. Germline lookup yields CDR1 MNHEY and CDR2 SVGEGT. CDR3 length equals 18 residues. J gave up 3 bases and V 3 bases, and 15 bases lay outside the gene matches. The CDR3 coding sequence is TGTGCCAGCAGTTATCCCCCTCGGCTAGCGGGAAGGAACTACGAGCAGTACTTC. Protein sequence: CASSYPPRLAGRNYEQYF.

The CDR3 sequence: CASSLHTGTPKNNEQFF. The CDR3 bases are TGTGCCAGCAGTTTACACACAGGGACTCCAAAAAACAATGAGCAGTTCTTC. The chain couples TRBV27 to TRBJ2-1; the D gene could be TRBD1 or TRBD2 (6 bases each). Trimming removed 2 bases at V and 5 bases at J, with 19 bases between. CDR3 length equals 17 residues. CDR1 is MNHEY, CDR2 SMNVEV, per germline (reference sequence).

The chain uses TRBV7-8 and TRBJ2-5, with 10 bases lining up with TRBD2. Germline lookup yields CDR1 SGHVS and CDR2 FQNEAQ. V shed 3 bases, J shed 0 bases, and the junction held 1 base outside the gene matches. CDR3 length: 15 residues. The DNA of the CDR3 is TGTGCCAGCAGCTTCGGACTAGCGGACCAAGAGACCCAGTACTTC. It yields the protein CASSFGLADQETQYF.

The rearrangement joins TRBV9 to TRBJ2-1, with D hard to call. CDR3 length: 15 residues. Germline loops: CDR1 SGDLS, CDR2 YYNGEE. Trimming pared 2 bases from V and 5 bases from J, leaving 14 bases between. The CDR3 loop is CASSVAPWEDNEQFF. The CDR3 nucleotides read TGTGCCAGCAGCGTCGCGCCGTGGGAAGACAATGAGCAGTTCTTC. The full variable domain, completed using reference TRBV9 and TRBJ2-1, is DSGVTQTPKHLITATGQRVTLRCSPRSGDLSVYWYQQSLDQGLQFLIQYYNGEERAKGNILERFSAQQFPDLHSELNLSSLELGDSALYFCASSVAPWEDNEQFFGPGTRLTVL.

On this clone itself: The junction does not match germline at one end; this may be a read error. Here the CDR3 reads CASSQALSSYNEQFF. DNA of the CDR3: TGTGCCAGCAGTCAAGCTCTCAGCTCCTACAATGAGCAGTTCTTC. This chain joins TRBV6-1 and TRBJ2-1, with D uncertain. The CDR3 spans 15 residues. Germline V gene data show CDR1 as MNHNS and CDR2 as SASEGT.

CDR3 loop: CASSPLGGQSTDTQYF. The CDR3 coding sequence is TGTGCCAGCTCACCACTGGGCGGACAGTCCACAGATACGCAGTATTTT. The J gene is TRBJ2-3, the V gene TRBV18; a possible D gene is TRBD1 (6 bases). Trimming cost V 1 base and J 2 bases, with 13 bases left between them. Per the germline V gene, CDR1 is KGHSH and CDR2 is LQKENI. The CDR3 runs 16 residues.

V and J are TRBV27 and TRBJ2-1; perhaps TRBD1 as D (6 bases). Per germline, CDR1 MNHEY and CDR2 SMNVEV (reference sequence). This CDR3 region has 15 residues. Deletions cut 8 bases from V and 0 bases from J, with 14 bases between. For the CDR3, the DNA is TGTGCCAGCCGCCCCGGACAGAGCTCCTACAATGAGCAGTTCTTC. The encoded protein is CASRPGQSSYNEQFF.

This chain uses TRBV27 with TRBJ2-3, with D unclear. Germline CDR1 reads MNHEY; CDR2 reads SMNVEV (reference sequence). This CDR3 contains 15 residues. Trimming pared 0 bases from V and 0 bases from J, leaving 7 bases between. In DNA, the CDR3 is TGTGCCAGCAGTTTATCGGGTACTAGCACAGATACGCAGTATTTT. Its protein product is CASSLSGTSTDTQYF.

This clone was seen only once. CDR3 DNA sequence: TGTGCCAGCTACCGAGGCGGCAGGGGGCGATTTAACGGGGAGCTGTTTTTT. This encodes CASYRGGRGRFNGELFF. The genes are TRBV28 and TRBJ2-2; 8 nucleotides line up with TRBD1. V shed 8 bases and J 7 bases; nucleotides not matched to a gene: 18. Germline CDR1 reads MDHEN; CDR2 reads SYDVKM. The CDR3 totals 17 residues.

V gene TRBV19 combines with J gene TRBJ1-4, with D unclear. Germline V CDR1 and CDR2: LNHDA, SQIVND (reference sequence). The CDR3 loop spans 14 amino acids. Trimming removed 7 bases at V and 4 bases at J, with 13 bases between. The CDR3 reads CASTRARGNEKLFF. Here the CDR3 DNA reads TGTGCCAGTACCCGCGCCCGGGGTAATGAAAAACTGTTTTTT.

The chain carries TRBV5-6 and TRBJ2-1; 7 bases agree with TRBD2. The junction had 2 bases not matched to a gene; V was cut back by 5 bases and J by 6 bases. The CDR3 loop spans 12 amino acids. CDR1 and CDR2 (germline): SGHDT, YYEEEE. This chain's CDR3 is CASRERGNEQFF. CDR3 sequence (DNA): TGTGCCAGCAGAGAGCGGGGCAATGAGCAGTTCTTC.

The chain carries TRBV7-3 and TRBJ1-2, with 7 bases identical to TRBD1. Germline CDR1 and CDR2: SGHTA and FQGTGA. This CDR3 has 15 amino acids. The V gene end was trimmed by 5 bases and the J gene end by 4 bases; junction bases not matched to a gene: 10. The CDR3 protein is CASSHSGGPVYGYTF. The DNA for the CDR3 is TGTGCCAGCAGCCACTCAGGGGGGCCCGTCTATGGCTACACCTTC.

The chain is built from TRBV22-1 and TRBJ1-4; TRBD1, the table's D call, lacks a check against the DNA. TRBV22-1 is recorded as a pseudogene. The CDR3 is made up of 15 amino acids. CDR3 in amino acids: CPGSESGTGREKLFF. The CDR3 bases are TGTCCTGGGAGCGAGTCCGGGACAGGGAGGGAAAAACTGTTTTTT.

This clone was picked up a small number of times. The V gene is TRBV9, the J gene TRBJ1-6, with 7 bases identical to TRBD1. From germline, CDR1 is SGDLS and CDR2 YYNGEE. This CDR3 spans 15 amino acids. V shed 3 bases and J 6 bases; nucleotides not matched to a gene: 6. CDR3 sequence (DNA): TGTGCCAGCAGCGCAGAGGGGGCCTTTAATTCACCCCTCCACTTT. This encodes CASSAEGAFNSPLHF.

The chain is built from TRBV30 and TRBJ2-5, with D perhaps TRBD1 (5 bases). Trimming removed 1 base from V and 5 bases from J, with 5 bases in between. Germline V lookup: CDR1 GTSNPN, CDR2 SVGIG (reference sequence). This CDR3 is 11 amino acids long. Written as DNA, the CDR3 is TGTGCCTGGAGTGCAGGGGAGACCCAGTACTTC. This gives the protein CAWSAGETQYF. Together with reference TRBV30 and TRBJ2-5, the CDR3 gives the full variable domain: SQTIHQWPATLVQPVGSPLSLECTVEGTSNPNLYWYRQAAGRGLQLLFYSVGIGQISSEVPQNLSASRPQDRQFILSSKKLLLSDSGFYLCAWSAGETQYFGPGTRLLVL.

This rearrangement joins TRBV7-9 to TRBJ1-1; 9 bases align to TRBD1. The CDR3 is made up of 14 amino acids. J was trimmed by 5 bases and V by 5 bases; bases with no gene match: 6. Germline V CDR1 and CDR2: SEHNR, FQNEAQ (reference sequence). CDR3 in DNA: TGTGCCAGCAGCCCCCCGGGACAGGGTACTGAAGCTTTCTTT. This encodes CASSPPGQGTEAFF.

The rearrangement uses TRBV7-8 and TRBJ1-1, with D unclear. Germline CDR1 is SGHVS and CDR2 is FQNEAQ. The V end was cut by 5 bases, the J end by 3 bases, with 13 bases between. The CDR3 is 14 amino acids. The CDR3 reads CASSRQPQDTEAFF. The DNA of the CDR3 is TGTGCCAGCAGCCGACAACCACAAGACACTGAAGCTTTCTTT. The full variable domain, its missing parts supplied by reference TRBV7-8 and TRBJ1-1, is GAGVSQSPRYKVAKRGQDVALRCDPISGHVSLFWYQQALGQGPEFLTYFQNEAQLDKSGLPSDRFFAERPEGSVSTLKIQRTQQEDSAVYLCASSRQPQDTEAFFGQGTRLTVV.

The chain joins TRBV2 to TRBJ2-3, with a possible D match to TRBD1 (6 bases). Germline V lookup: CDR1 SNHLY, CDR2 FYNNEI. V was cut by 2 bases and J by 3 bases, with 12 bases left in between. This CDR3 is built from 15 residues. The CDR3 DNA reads TGTGCCAGCAGTGAAAGGTTGAGGGGGACAGATACGCAGTATTTT. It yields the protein CASSERLRGTDTQYF.

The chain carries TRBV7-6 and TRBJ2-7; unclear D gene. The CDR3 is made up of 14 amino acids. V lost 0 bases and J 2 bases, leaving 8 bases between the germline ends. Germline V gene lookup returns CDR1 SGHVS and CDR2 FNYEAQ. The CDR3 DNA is TGTGCCAGCAGCTTAGCCGCAGGAACCTACGAGCAGTACTTC. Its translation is CASSLAAGTYEQYF.

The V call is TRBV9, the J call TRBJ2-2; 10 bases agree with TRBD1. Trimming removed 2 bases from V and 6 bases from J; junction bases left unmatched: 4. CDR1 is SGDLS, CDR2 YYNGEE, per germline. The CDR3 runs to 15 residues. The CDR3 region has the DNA TGTGCCAGCAGCGTCCCGGGACAGGGGCCCGGGGAGCTGTTTTTT. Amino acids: CASSVPGQGPGELFF.